The sequence of this TCR beta chain was determined in a study of cytomegalovirus exposure and HLA in healthy donors. Both 60 Vbeta primers and 13 Jbeta primers went into the PCR. TCRdb's table, derived via immunoSEQ multiplex PCR, lists solely in-frame clones and lacks some. This table has around 120,000 clones, over 65% appearing once. This TCR was sampled from a middle-aged woman in good health and CMV-seronegative. Sequenced sample: PBMCs.

CDR3 nucleotide sequence: TGTGCCAGTTCAGGACTAGCGGGCAGGGGGGGGAATGAGCAGTTCTTC. This gives the protein CASSGLAGRGGNEQFF. J is TRBJ2-1 and V is TRBV27; 11 bases align to TRBD2. CDR3 length equals 16 residues. Looked up from germline, CDR1 is MNHEY and CDR2 is SMNVEV (reference sequence). The V segment lost 9 bases and the J segment 7 bases; nucleotides outside the gene matches: 14.